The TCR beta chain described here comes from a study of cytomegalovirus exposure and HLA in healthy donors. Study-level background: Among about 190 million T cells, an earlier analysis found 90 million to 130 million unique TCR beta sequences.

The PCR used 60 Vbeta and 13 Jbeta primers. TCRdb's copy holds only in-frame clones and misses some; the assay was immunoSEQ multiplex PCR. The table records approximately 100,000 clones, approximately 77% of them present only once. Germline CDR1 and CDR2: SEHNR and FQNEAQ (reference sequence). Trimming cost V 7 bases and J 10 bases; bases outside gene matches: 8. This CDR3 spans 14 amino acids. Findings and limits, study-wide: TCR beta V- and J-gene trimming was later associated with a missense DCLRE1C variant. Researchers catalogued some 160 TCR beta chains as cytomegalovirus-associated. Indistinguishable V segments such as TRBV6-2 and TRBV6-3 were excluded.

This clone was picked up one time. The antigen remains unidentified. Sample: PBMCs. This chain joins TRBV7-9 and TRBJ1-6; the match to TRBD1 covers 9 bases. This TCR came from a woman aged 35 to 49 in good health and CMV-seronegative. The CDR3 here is CASTWDRVVSPLHF. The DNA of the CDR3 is TGTGCCAGCACCTGGGACAGGGTGGTCTCACCCCTCCACTTT.